These 16 T cell receptor beta chains came from one sample sequenced in a study of blood T cell repertoires in COVID-19. The protocol was immunoSEQ multiplex PCR, while the TCRdb copy is restricted to in-frame clones and leaves out a portion. The sample contains 150,000 to 200,000 clones, about 83% of which appear only once. Sequencing was carried out using peripheral blood. Receptors were obtained from a woman aged 18 to 35 who had recovered from COVID-19.

This clone was seen just once. The genes are TRBV6-5 and TRBJ1-1; D is possibly TRBD1 (6 bases). CDR1 MNHEY and CDR2 SVGAGI come from the germline V gene. The V gene lost 6 bases and the J gene lost 2 bases, with 13 bases spanning the gap. The CDR3 is made up of 14 amino acids. CDR3 residues: CASRKTGPNTEAFF. The CDR3 DNA follows: TGTGCCAGCAGGAAGACAGGTCCCAACACTGAAGCTTTCTTT.

There are a few counts of this clone. The V gene is TRBV11-2, the J gene TRBJ1-6; D perhaps matches TRBD1 (6 bases). The ends were cut back, 1 base at V and 8 bases at J, with 15 bases in the middle. CDR1 SGHAT and CDR2 FQNNGV come from the germline V gene. This CDR3 contains 16 residues. CDR3 in DNA: TGTGCCAGCAGCTTAGGACACGGGACAAGGGATTCACCCCTCCACTTT. Amino acid sequence: CASSLGHGTRDSPLHF.

The J gene is TRBJ2-1, the V gene TRBV6-5, with TRBD1 matching over 10 bases. Germline-derived CDR1 and CDR2 are MNHEY and SVGAGI. J was trimmed by 2 bases and V by 6 bases; bases with no gene match: 4. This CDR3 is built from 15 residues. In nucleotides, the CDR3 is TGTGCCAGCAGGGAGACAGGGGGCACCTACAATGAGCAGTTCTTC. Its translation is CASRETGGTYNEQFF.

The CDR3 coding sequence is TGTGCCAGCAGCCTAGCGGGAGGGCCCTACGAGCAGTACGTC. Encoded protein: CASSLAGGPYEQYV. The chain employs TRBV2 and TRBJ2-7; TRBD2 aligns across 12 bases. This CDR3 contains 14 residues. V shed 6 bases and J 2 bases; nucleotides not matched to a gene: 2. Germline V gives CDR1 SNHLY, CDR2 FYNNEI.

CDR3 coding DNA: TGCGCCAGCAGCTTGGACACCAGCTCTGGAAACACCATATATTTT. Amino acids: CASSLDTSSGNTIYF. The V gene is TRBV5-1, the J gene TRBJ1-3; D uncertain. The CDR3 spans 15 residues. CDR1 SGHRS and CDR2 YFSETQ come from the germline V gene. Trimming pared 0 bases from V and 0 bases from J, leaving 7 bases between.

This sequence joins TRBV25-1 and TRBJ2-1; 10 bases align to TRBD1. Unmatched junction bases numbered 3, after V lost 4 bases and J lost 3 bases. CDR3 length: 15 amino acids. Germline values: CDR1 MGHDK, CDR2 SYGVNS. Here the CDR3 DNA reads TGTGCCAGCAGTGCCCGGACAGGGGGCTACAATGAGCAGTTCTTC. Its translation: CASSARTGGYNEQFF.

V gene TRBV4-1 combines with J gene TRBJ1-5, with D unclear. V was shortened by 1 base and J by 8 bases, with 12 bases between the two germline ends. CDR1 is MGHRA, CDR2 YSYEKL, per germline. This CDR3 has 14 amino acids. CDR3 DNA: TGCGCCAGCAGCCAAGCGCGGTTGGGAGAGCCCCAGCATTTT. It yields the protein CASSQARLGEPQHF.

This CDR3 is CASRQGRGAGELFF. The CDR3 DNA reads as TGTGCCAGCAGACAGGGGAGAGGAGCCGGGGAGCTGTTTTTT. The chain recombines TRBV2 with TRBJ2-2; 7 bases map to TRBD1. The V and J ends lost 6 bases and 6 bases, in that order; junction bases with no gene match: 7. The CDR3 length is 14 residues. Per the germline V gene, CDR1 is SNHLY and CDR2 is FYNNEI. The full variable domain, completed using reference TRBV2 and TRBJ2-2, is EPEVTQTPSHQVTQMGQEVILRCVPISNHLYFYWYRQILGQKVEFLVSFYNNEISEKSEIFDDQFSVERPDGSNFTLKIRSTKLEDSAMYFCASRQGRGAGELFFGEGSRLTVL.

This chain connects TRBV29-1 to TRBJ1-1; the D is unclear. Trimming stripped 1 base from V and 1 base from J, with 13 bases between. The CDR3 totals 15 residues. Germline loops: CDR1 SQVTM, CDR2 ANQGSEA. The CDR3 sequence: CSVEGSTEKNTEAFF. CDR3 bases: TGCAGCGTTGAAGGCTCCACAGAAAAGAACACTGAAGCTTTCTTT.

This clone was picked up one time. The chain links TRBV6-6 to TRBJ1-4, with 10 bases lining up with TRBD1. V was pared by 6 bases and J by 0 bases, with 16 bases of the junction left unmatched. Germline CDR1 reads MNHNY; CDR2 reads SVGAGI (reference sequence). The CDR3 contains 20 residues. The CDR3 region has the DNA TGTGCCAGCAGCCCATACCCCGGGACAGGGGATAGTGCAACTAATGAAAAACTGTTTTTT. This codes for CASSPYPGTGDSATNEKLFF.

The chain joins TRBV2 to TRBJ1-4; D might be TRBD1 (5 bases). V lost 6 bases, J lost 0 bases, and 17 bases lay in between. Germline assignment: CDR1 SNHLY and CDR2 FYNNEI. The CDR3 loop spans 17 amino acids. CDR3 sequence: CASSPPGADATNEKLFF. DNA of the CDR3: TGTGCCAGCAGCCCGCCTGGGGCAGACGCAACTAATGAAAAACTGTTTTTT.

The chain combines TRBV5-1 with TRBJ2-2; tentative D call: TRBD2 (6 bases). The germline V and J ends were trimmed by 4 bases and 7 bases, with 20 bases remaining between them. CDR1 is SGHRS and CDR2 is YFSETQ in the germline V gene. This CDR3 has 16 amino acids. CDR3 amino acids: CASSPGGLYVVGELFF. The CDR3 DNA sequence: TGCGCCAGCAGCCCAGGAGGACTATATGTGGTCGGGGAGCTGTTTTTT.

A single count supports this clone. V gene TRBV11-2 combines with J gene TRBJ2-2; D ambiguous. Germline values: CDR1 SGHAT, CDR2 FQNNGV. This CDR3 is built from 12 residues. Trimming stripped 8 bases from V and 8 bases from J, with 12 bases between. CDR3 DNA: TGTGCCAGCGCCCCGGTCTGGGGGGAGCTGTTTTTT. It codes for CASAPVWGELFF.

J is TRBJ1-5 and V is TRBV6-2 or TRBV6-3; 9 bases line up with TRBD1. CDR1 is MNHEY and CDR2 is SVGEGT in the germline V gene. CDR3 size: 15 residues. The junction had 6 bases not matched to a gene; V was cut back by 6 bases and J by 3 bases. The CDR3 DNA follows: TGTGCCAGCAGCCTCACAGGGGGCCCCAATCAGCCCCAGCATTTT. This sequence encodes CASSLTGGPNQPQHF.

This clone was counted a single time. The chain combines TRBV9 with TRBJ2-3; possibly TRBD2 for D (5 bases). The CDR3 runs to 13 residues. Germline V gene lookup returns CDR1 SGDLS and CDR2 YYNGEE. V lost 6 bases to trimming and J lost 4 bases, with 12 bases between them. CDR3 coding DNA: TGTGCCAGCACCCTCCCCGGGGCAGATACGCAGTATTTT. This sequence encodes CASTLPGADTQYF.

As for this clone: The sample holds other DNA sequences that translate to the same CDR3. CDR3 bases: TGTGCCAGCAGCTTAAACAGACAGAACACTGAAGCTTTCTTT. It encodes CASSLNRQNTEAFF. The chain employs TRBV11-3 and TRBJ1-1; no clear D gene. The V gene lost 2 bases and the J gene lost 1 base, with 8 bases spanning the gap. CDR3 length: 14 amino acids. Germline V gene lookup returns CDR1 SGHNT and CDR2 YENEEA.